This passage covers 21 T cell receptor beta chains from one sample sequenced in a study of a mutant IDH1 vaccine in newly diagnosed glioma. The time point denotes: week 5, during vaccination. Vaccinated patients received 300 ug of mutant IDH1 20-mer peptide per dose, with topical imiquimod. Their antigen targets remain unknown. Method: immunoSEQ multiplex PCR; TCRdb's copy keeps in-frame clones and lacks some. The sample contains 30,000 to 40,000 clones, roughly 50% of which appear only once. This sample comprised PBMCs, obtained from a glioma patient whose treatment included an IDH1 peptide vaccine. These receptors all come from a woman between 18 and 29 years old with glioma.

V and J are TRBV19 and TRBJ1-1; a weak D match, TRBD1 (6 bases). The germline V gene has CDR1 LNHDA and CDR2 SQIVND (reference sequence). The CDR3 is made up of 14 amino acids. Trimming stripped 4 bases from V and 0 bases from J, with 9 bases between. The CDR3 spells CASSKQGMNTEAFF. CDR3 DNA: TGTGCCAGTAGTAAACAGGGCATGAACACTGAAGCTTTCTTT. Filled out from reference TRBV19 and TRBJ1-1, the complete variable domain reads DGGITQSPKYLFRKEGQNVTLSCEQNLNHDAMYWYRQDPGQGLRLIYYSQIVNDFQKGDIAEGYSVSREKKESFPLTVTSAQKNPTAFYLCASSKQGMNTEAFFGQGTRLTVV.

This clone was counted once. This chain connects TRBV19 to TRBJ1-2; tentatively, D is TRBD1 (6 bases). Germline values: CDR1 LNHDA, CDR2 SQIVND (reference sequence). The CDR3 runs 14 residues. Trimming removed 4 bases from V and 7 bases from J, with 16 bases in between. The CDR3 protein is CASSNPGGAGGYTF. CDR3 DNA sequence: TGTGCCAGTAGTAACCCCGGGGGGGCGGGTGGCTACACCTTC.

The table lists this clone with a count of one. The V call is TRBV5-1, the J call TRBJ1-2, with D perhaps matching TRBD1 (6 bases). With 0 bases removed from V and 0 bases from J, the gap between germline ends came to 6 bases. Germline CDR1 and CDR2: SGHRS and YFSETQ. The CDR3 has 14 amino acids. CDR3 protein: CASSLDRANYGYTF. In DNA form, the CDR3 reads TGCGCCAGCAGCTTGGACAGGGCTAACTATGGCTACACCTTC.

The CDR3 DNA follows: TGTGCCAGTAGGACGGTCGTTGGGGACTTTGGGAACTATGGCTACACCTTC. As protein: CASRTVVGDFGNYGYTF. V gene TRBV19 combines with J gene TRBJ1-2, with TRBD1 as a possible D gene (5 bases). Germline V CDR1 and CDR2: LNHDA, SQIVND (reference sequence). This CDR3 has 17 residues. The ends were cut back, 6 bases at V and 2 bases at J, with 22 bases in the middle.

This clone is a singleton in its sample. This chain links TRBV28 with TRBJ2-7, with 7 nucleotides matching TRBD2. Germline V gives CDR1 MDHEN, CDR2 SYDVKM. This CDR3 is 14 amino acids long. V shed 6 bases, J shed 6 bases, and the junction held 11 bases outside the gene matches. In DNA, the CDR3 is TGTGCCAGCAGCCTCCCCGGACTAGGAGGCGAGCAGTACTTC. Its translation is CASSLPGLGGEQYF.

This chain links TRBV6-5 with TRBJ1-2, with D maybe TRBD1 (5 bases). The ends were cut back, 5 bases at V and 7 bases at J, with 20 bases in the middle. The CDR3 contains 15 residues. Germline V gives CDR1 MNHEY, CDR2 SVGAGI. The CDR3: CASSLAQRGFFGYTF. CDR3 coding DNA: TGTGCCAGCAGTCTCGCTCAACGGGGGTTCTTTGGCTACACCTTC.

This clone was recorded a few times. This rearrangement joins TRBV4-1 to TRBJ1-5; 7 bases line up with TRBD1. Unmatched junction bases numbered 7, after V lost 7 bases and J lost 1 base. The CDR3 contains 15 residues. The germline V gene has CDR1 MGHRA and CDR2 YSYEKL. Here the CDR3 reads CASTAMTGSNQPQHF. The CDR3, as DNA: TGCGCCAGCACCGCAATGACAGGGAGCAATCAGCCCCAGCATTTT.

The chain combines TRBV19 with TRBJ2-2; D is perhaps TRBD2 (5 bases). Between the trimmed V and J ends, which lost 8 bases and 2 bases, there was a span of 15 bases. The CDR3 is made up of 15 amino acids. CDR1 is LNHDA and CDR2 is SQIVND in the germline V gene (reference sequence). CDR3 sequence (DNA): TGTGCCAGTCTTGGTCGAGGGCCCAACACCGGGGAGCTGTTTTTT. Translating it yields CASLGRGPNTGELFF. The variable domain in full, with the rest retrieved from reference TRBV19 and TRBJ2-2, is DGGITQSPKYLFRKEGQNVTLSCEQNLNHDAMYWYRQDPGQGLRLIYYSQIVNDFQKGDIAEGYSVSREKKESFPLTVTSAQKNPTAFYLCASLGRGPNTGELFFGEGSRLTVL.

The CDR3 loop is CASSDRGLFDEQYF. The DNA of the CDR3 is TGTGCCAGTAGCGACAGGGGGCTTTTTGACGAGCAGTACTTC. The V call is TRBV19, the J call TRBJ2-7; 10 bases map to TRBD1. Germline V CDR1 and CDR2: LNHDA, SQIVND (reference sequence). The CDR3 is made up of 14 amino acids. V lost 6 bases and J lost 5; bases outside the gene matches: 7.

This sequence joins TRBV7-2 and TRBJ1-2; 7 bases fit TRBD1. This CDR3 is built from 15 residues. With V trimmed by 5 bases and J by 8 bases, 14 bases remained unmatched. CDR1 and CDR2 from the germline V gene are SGHTA and FQGNSA. CDR3 in amino acids: CASSPPTDRVGGYTF. CDR3 DNA: TGTGCCAGCAGCCCGCCGACCGACAGGGTTGGCGGCTACACCTTC. Filled out from reference TRBV7-2 and TRBJ1-2, the complete variable domain reads GAGVSQSPSNKVTEKGKDVELRCDPISGHTALYWYRQSLGQGLEFLIYFQGNSAPDKSGLPSDRFSAERTGGSVSTLTIQRTQQEDSAVYLCASSPPTDRVGGYTFGSGTRLTVV.

This chain links TRBV11-3 with TRBJ2-1; no clear D. Trimming took 4 bases from V and 10 from J, leaving 14 bases between them. This CDR3 region has 13 residues. Looked up from germline, CDR1 is SGHNT and CDR2 is YENEEA. The CDR3 loop is CASSSTSIREQFF. In DNA form, the CDR3 reads TGTGCCAGCAGCTCCACAAGCATTAGAGAGCAGTTCTTC.

The rearrangement joins TRBV11-2 to TRBJ2-1; no clear D. The length of the CDR3 is 15 residues. Trimming removed 4 bases from V and 5 bases from J, with 15 bases in between. Germline V gene data show CDR1 as SGHAT and CDR2 as FQNNGV. In nucleotides, the CDR3 is TGTGCCAGCAGCTCTTCCCCGAGCGCCGACAATGAGCAGTTCTTC. As protein: CASSSSPSADNEQFF.

This clone occurred a few times. V usage is TRBV7-9 and J usage is TRBJ2-1; 9 bases map to TRBD1. The CDR3 consists of 16 residues. The V gene's germline CDR1 is SEHNR and CDR2 FQNEAQ (reference sequence). V trimming: 4 bases; J trimming: 6 bases; junction bases outside the gene matches: 10. The CDR3 DNA follows: TGTGCCAGCAGCTGGCTGGGGACAGGGTCTCTCAATGAGCAGTTCTTC. It translates to CASSWLGTGSLNEQFF.

The V and J genes are TRBV5-6 and TRBJ1-5; 7 bases are shared with TRBD1. The CDR3 contains 15 residues. The V gene's germline CDR1 is SGHDT and CDR2 YYEEEE. Trimming at V came to 5 bases and at J to 1 base, leaving 6 bases not matched to a gene. The CDR3 nucleotides are TGTGCCAGCAGACGACAGGGCTTGAGCAATCAGCCCCAGCATTTT. Translated: CASRRQGLSNQPQHF.

The chain has TRBV4-3 and TRBJ2-2, with D unclear. This CDR3 comprises 16 residues. Germline V gives CDR1 LGHNA, CDR2 YSLEER. Trimming pared 4 bases from V and 1 base from J, leaving 13 bases between. CDR3 region: CASSLNNVWNTGELFF. The CDR3 nucleotides are TGCGCCAGCAGCCTTAACAACGTCTGGAACACCGGGGAGCTGTTTTTT.

V gene TRBV7-9 combines with J gene TRBJ2-7, with 7 bases fitting TRBD2. With V trimmed by 1 base and J by 2 bases, 8 bases remained unmatched. The CDR3 spans 16 residues. Per the germline V gene, CDR1 is SEHNR and CDR2 is FQNEAQ (reference sequence). The CDR3 coding sequence is TGTGCCAGCAGCTTAGATGCGGGAGAGTCCCCCTACGAGCAGTACTTC. Translation gives CASSLDAGESPYEQYF.

This clone was seen only a few times. V is TRBV7-6 and J is TRBJ2-2; D might be TRBD2 (5 bases). The CDR3 has 17 amino acids. Germline assignment: CDR1 SGHVS and CDR2 FNYEAQ. V was trimmed by 5 bases and J by 0 bases, leaving 16 bases between them. The CDR3 is CASSPPFSGTNTGELFF. CDR3 nucleotide sequence: TGTGCCAGCAGCCCCCCCTTTTCGGGGACGAACACCGGGGAGCTGTTTTTT.

The table lists this clone with a few counts. V gene TRBV7-8 combines with J gene TRBJ1-1; D is unclear. Looked up from germline, CDR1 is SGHVS and CDR2 is FQNEAQ. Trimming took off 7 bases at V and 6 bases at J, with 12 bases between the two ends. This CDR3 region has 12 residues. The CDR3 region is CASTPLRAEAFF. DNA of the CDR3: TGTGCCAGCACCCCCCTACGCGCTGAAGCTTTCTTT.

The chain couples TRBV29-1 to TRBJ1-1, with D maybe TRBD1 (5 bases). This CDR3 has 14 amino acids. The germline CDR1 and CDR2 sequences are SQVTM and ANQGSEA. Trimming pared 3 bases from V and 4 bases from J, leaving 15 bases between. In DNA, the CDR3 is TGCAGCGTTGAGGGGGGGAGGGTTGGCACTGAAGCTTTCTTT. Amino acids: CSVEGGRVGTEAFF. The full variable domain, its missing parts supplied by reference TRBV29-1 and TRBJ1-1, is SAVISQKPSRDICQRGTSLTIQCQVDSQVTMMFWYRQQPGQSLTLIATANQGSEATYESGFVIDKFPISRPNLTFSTLTVSNMSPEDSSIYLCSVEGGRVGTEAFFGQGTRLTVV.

This clone showed up just a few times. This sequence joins TRBV5-5 and TRBJ1-4; D not resolved. Trimming left V 2 bases short and J 2 bases short, with 10 bases between. The CDR3 is made up of 15 amino acids. Germline values: CDR1 SGHKS, CDR2 YYEKEE (reference sequence). CDR3 region: CASSLMTTTNEKLFF. The CDR3 bases are TGTGCCAGCAGCTTAATGACAACGACTAATGAAAAACTGTTTTTT.

In its sample, this clone was seen a few times. CDR3 in amino acids: CAISEGRQAYEQYF. The CDR3 region has the DNA TGTGCCATCAGTGAGGGACGGCAAGCCTACGAGCAGTACTTC. This rearrangement joins TRBV10-3 to TRBJ2-7; no firm D call. Trimming pared 2 bases from V and 2 bases from J, leaving 10 bases between. Germline-derived CDR1 and CDR2 are ENHRY and SYGVKD. CDR3 length equals 14 residues.